This T cell receptor (beta chain) originates from a study of shared clonotypes between healthy human individuals. Across the study: Aged between 18 and 49, the donors were a couple of women and three men. Per donor, CD8 memory used one plate, CD8 naive used two, CD4 memory used three and CD4 naive used three. General study points: Though the depth was large, rarefaction showed that sorted-subset sequencing was incomplete.

In this sample, this clone turned up once. The antigen is undetermined. CDR1 is SGHRS and CDR2 is YFSETQ in the germline V gene. The CDR3 contains 16 residues. J gave up 6 bases and V 1 base, and 6 bases lay outside the gene matches. At deep level, the assay was performed. Sequencing was performed with immunoSEQ multiplex PCR; in TCRdb, only in-frame clones are kept and a portion is missing. The profile shows about 590,000 clones, less than 97% of them singletons. Selected positively for CCR7 and CD45RO-negative, naive CD8 cells excluded terminally differentiated effector memory CD45RA+ cells. This receptor was obtained from a woman under 40 in good health. What was sequenced was naive CD8+ T cells sorted from blood. The chain is built from TRBV5-1 and TRBJ2-1, with 11 bases matching TRBD2. CDR3 sequence reads: CASSLLAGGPSNEQFF. For the CDR3, the DNA is TGCGCCAGCAGCTTGTTAGCGGGAGGGCCGTCCAATGAGCAGTTCTTC.